The present T cell receptor beta chain was sequenced within a study of technical replicates of blood from several donors (dated by TCRdb to the late 2010s). In regard to this clone: Its antigen specificity is not known. There are no base qualities to consult, and no much larger clone falls within one base.

Libraries were built with the immunoSEQ multiplex PCR assay. The immuneACCESS repertoire file appears here via TCRdb, limited to in-frame rearrangements. These files lack a portion of the clones; in checked studies, under half of the deficit traces to unresolved V genes, and the cause of the others is not known. This sample comprises 82,000 or so clones, roughly 95% of them detected only once. About 0.41% of the sample comes from the top ten. From cysteine to phenylalanine, the CDR3 is 13 amino acids long. Solely the CDR3 DNA is kept, with 39 bases framed from the first base. Here the chain combines TRBV12-1 and TRBJ2-7; TRBD2 was called by the table and not checked on the DNA. TRBV12-1 is termed a pseudogene. The sample was T cells isolated from PBMCs. This clonotype was sampled from a human donor in good health. Here the CDR3 is given as CASSATREAEQYF. The bases are TGTGCCAGCAGCGCTACCCGGGAGGCCGAGCAGTACTTC.